Listed below are T cell receptor beta chains from one sample, sequenced in a study of Ad26.COV2.S vaccination and SARS-CoV-2 variants. Produced via immunoSEQ multiplex PCR; TCRdb's table is partial and in-frame only. The table lists over 400,000 clones, about nine tenths of them singletons. This sample comprised peripheral blood, obtained in a trial of Ad26.COV2.S vaccine versus placebo. The receptor set was obtained from a person between 18 and 59 years old who received the Ad26.COV2.S COVID-19 vaccine or a placebo. Both conserved end residues are part of each CDR3. D genes are given only for firm matches.

>-|TRBV4-1
CASSQGKSPVGEKLFF
>-|TRBV7-2
CASSFYSGETQYF
>TRBD1|TRBV5-4
CASSSTGGAYEQYF
>TRBD1|TRBV30
CAWSVSTRTGDDSPLHF
>TRBD2|TRBV7-9
CASSLGGSGATDTQYF
>TRBD2|TRBV3-1/TRBV3-2
CASRARGGWTGELFF
>-|TRBV4-3
CASSQVSGLAGEQFF
>-|TRBV7-9
CASREREITEAFF
>-|TRBV4-3
CASSQDRTPEETQYF
>-|TRBV2
CASSDWDLSNQPQHF
>-|TRBV7-9
CASGPFVTDTQYF
>-|TRBV9
CASSDDRLVRNYGYTF
>-|TRBV7-8
CASSPRGAFYNEQFF
>-|TRBV27
CASRITGFYEQYF
>-|TRBV11-2
CASSLTRVGDKYF
>TRBD1|TRBV11-3
CASSSTGGAQYF
>TRBD1|TRBV13
CASSTGTGGGYTF
>-|TRBV12-3/TRBV12-4
CASSLRPTKGYTF
>-|TRBV10-2
CASSGILSSTYEQYF
>-|TRBV15
CATSRGGYRQGHGYTF
>-|TRBV7-9
CASSLNDQPQHF
>-|TRBV7-2
CASSVRTQAYEQYF
>TRBD1|TRBV19
CASSSSGTGWTEAFF
>-|TRBV19
CASSAGSRRGDQYF
>TRBD2|TRBV11-3
CASSNGLADSYEQYF
>TRBD1|TRBV5-1
CASSLAQGAMKSTGELFF
>-|TRBV4-1
CASSQDIITANSGNTIYF
>-|TRBV5-4
CASSWDTYEQYF
>-|TRBV28
CASSPDGFYEQYF
>-|TRBV29-1
CSVARYFKKEQETQYF
>-|TRBV5-6
CASSPGPLGREEKLFF
>TRBD1|TRBV18
CASKGLGGLDSPLHF
>-|TRBV6-6
CASRPGFTEAFF
>-|TRBV27
CASSSHKYNEKLFF
>TRBD2|TRBV4-1
CASSQGARGGDTQYF
>-|TRBV13
CASSFVGSYEQYF
>-|TRBV19
CASSTHRAGRDTEAFF
>-|TRBV25-1
CATPGQSYNSPLHF
>-|TRBV6-5
CASSSSLASWSEQYF
>-|TRBV28
CASSPFSGSNQPQHF
>-|TRBV18
CASSRRQAATNEKLFF
>TRBD2|TRBV4-1
CASSQDLAGGTEQYF
>-|TRBV29-1
CSVASWGQETQYF
>-|TRBV6-5
CASLKREGVDEQYF
>-|TRBV5-6
CASSLDGTPNTGELFF
>-|TRBV27
CASSPQTVPNTGELFF
>TRBD2|TRBV2
CASSDEGLAGGTDTQYF
>TRBD1|TRBV5-1
CASLPGTGGNEQFF
>-|TRBV19
CASSIIGYPRSHEQFF
>-|TRBV5-1
CASSLDRAYEQYF
>-|TRBV10-3
CAISESGRLNEKLFF
>TRBD1|TRBV5-8
CASSLVAGQVPRAEAFF